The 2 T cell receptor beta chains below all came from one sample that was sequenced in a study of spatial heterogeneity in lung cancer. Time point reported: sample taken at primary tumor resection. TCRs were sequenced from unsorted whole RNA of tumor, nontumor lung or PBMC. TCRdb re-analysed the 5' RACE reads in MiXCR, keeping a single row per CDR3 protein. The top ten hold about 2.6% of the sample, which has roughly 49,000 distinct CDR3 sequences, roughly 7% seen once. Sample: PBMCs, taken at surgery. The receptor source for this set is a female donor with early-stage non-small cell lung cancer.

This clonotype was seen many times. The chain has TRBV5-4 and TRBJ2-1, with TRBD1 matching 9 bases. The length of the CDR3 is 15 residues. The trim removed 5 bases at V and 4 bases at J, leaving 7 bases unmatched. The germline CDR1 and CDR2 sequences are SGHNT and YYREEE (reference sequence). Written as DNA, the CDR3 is TGTGCCAGCAGTTTCGACAGGGGGTTATACAATGAGCAGTTCTTC. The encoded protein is CASSFDRGLYNEQFF.

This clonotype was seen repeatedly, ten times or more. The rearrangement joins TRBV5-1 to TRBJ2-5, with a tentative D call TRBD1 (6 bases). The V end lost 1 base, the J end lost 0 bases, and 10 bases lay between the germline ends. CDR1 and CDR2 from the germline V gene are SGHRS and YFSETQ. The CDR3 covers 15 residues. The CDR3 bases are TGCGCCAGCAGCTTGTTGCAGGGGAACCAAGAGACCCAGTACTTC. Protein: CASSLLQGNQETQYF. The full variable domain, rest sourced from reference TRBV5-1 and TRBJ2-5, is KAGVTQTPRYLIKTRGQQVTLSCSPISGHRSVSWYQQTPGQGLQFLFEYFSETQRNKGNFPGRFSGRQFSNSRSEMNVSTLELGDSALYLCASSLLQGNQETQYFGPGTRLLVL.